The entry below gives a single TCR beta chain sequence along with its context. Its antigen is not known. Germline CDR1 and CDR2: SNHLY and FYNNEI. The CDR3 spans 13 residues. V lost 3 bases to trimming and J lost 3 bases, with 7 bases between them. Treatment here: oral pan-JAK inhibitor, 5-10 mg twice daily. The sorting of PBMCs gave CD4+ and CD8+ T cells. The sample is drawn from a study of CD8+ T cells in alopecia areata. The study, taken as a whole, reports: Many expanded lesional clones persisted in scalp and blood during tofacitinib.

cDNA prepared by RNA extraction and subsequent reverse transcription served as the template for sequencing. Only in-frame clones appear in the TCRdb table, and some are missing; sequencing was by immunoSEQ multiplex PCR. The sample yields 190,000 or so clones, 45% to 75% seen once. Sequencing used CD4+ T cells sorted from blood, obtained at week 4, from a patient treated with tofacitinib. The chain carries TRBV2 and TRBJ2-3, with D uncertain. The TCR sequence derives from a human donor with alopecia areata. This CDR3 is CASSDGLTDTQYF. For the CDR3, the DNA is TGTGCCAGCAGTGATGGGTTAACAGATACGCAGTATTTT.